This TCR beta chain was recorded in a study of blood T cell repertoires in COVID-19. The CDR3 spans 11 residues. V was trimmed by 7 bases and J by 10 bases, leaving 13 bases between them. The germline gives CDR1 MNHEY, CDR2 SVGAGI. Method: immunoSEQ multiplex PCR; TCRdb's copy keeps in-frame clones and lacks some. The sample lists over 85,000 clones, roughly 84% occurring once. The V gene is TRBV6-5, the J gene TRBJ1-1; D perhaps matches TRBD1 (5 bases). This TCR was recovered from a woman of 80 years or more with acute or convalescent COVID-19. Sequenced sample: peripheral blood. The CDR3: CASKLQVLAFF. CDR3 nucleotide sequence: TGTGCCAGCAAATTACAGGTCCTAGCTTTCTTT.